Following are 15 T cell receptor beta chains from one sample sequenced in a study of T cells in narcolepsy. Using immunoSEQ multiplex PCR, the repertoire was profiled, and TCRdb retains in-frame clones only, with some absent. The data show just over 20,000 clones, about 91% seen once. Sequenced sample: CD45RA- memory CD4+ T cells from PBMCs. The receptors shown here come from a human donor with narcolepsy.

The chain joins TRBV7-2 to TRBJ2-7; D might be TRBD1 or TRBD2, each matching 7 bases. CDR1 is SGHTA, CDR2 FQGNSA, per germline. Trimming left V 5 bases short and J 2 bases short, with 16 bases between. The CDR3 totals 15 residues. CDR3 amino acids: CASSAGQGGAYEQYF. The CDR3 DNA reads as TGTGCCAGCAGCGCTGGGCAGGGGGGGGCCTACGAGCAGTACTTC.

This chain links TRBV14 with TRBJ1-1; D is unclear. This CDR3 is built from 13 residues. CDR1 SGHDN and CDR2 FVKESK come from the germline V gene. V was trimmed by 1 base and J by 5 bases, leaving 8 bases between them. The CDR3 is CASSQGSWTEAFF. The CDR3 region has the DNA TGTGCCAGCAGCCAAGGGTCCTGGACTGAAGCTTTCTTT.

The rearrangement links TRBV18 to TRBJ2-1, with TRBD2 identical over 10 bases. CDR3 length: 16 amino acids. The ends lost 3 bases at V and 2 bases at J; junction bases unmatched: 4. CDR1 and CDR2 (germline): KGHSH, LQKENI. In DNA, the CDR3 is TGTGCCAGCTCACCCATAGCGGGAGGCGCCTACAATGAGCAGTTCTTC. It encodes CASSPIAGGAYNEQFF.

This chain uses TRBV10-3 with TRBJ2-7, with a possible D match to TRBD2 (5 bases). The CDR3 is made up of 15 amino acids. Deletions cut 8 bases from V and 6 bases from J, with 23 bases between. Germline lookup yields CDR1 ENHRY and CDR2 SYGVKD. CDR3 amino acids: CAIATRAGSWGEQYF. The CDR3 region has the DNA TGTGCCATCGCGACACGTGCGGGTTCTTGGGGCGAGCAGTACTTC.

This chain links TRBV19 with TRBJ2-3; D ambiguous. CDR3 length: 14 amino acids. V shed 11 bases and J shed 1 base, with 16 bases lying between them. CDR1 and CDR2 (germline): LNHDA, SQIVND (reference sequence). In DNA, the CDR3 is TGTGCCTCCTCCTGGACCGAGGGCACAGATACGCAGTATTTT. It codes for CASSWTEGTDTQYF.

The chain joins TRBV5-4 to TRBJ2-2, with D possibly called TRBD1 or TRBD2 (6 bases each). The CDR3 length is 15 residues. Germline CDR1 SGHNT, CDR2 YYREEE (reference sequence). The V end was cut by 2 bases, the J end by 6 bases, with 14 bases between. The CDR3 region is CASSFGGLSSGELFF. The CDR3 nucleotides read TGTGCCAGCAGCTTTGGGGGGCTTAGCTCCGGGGAGCTGTTTTTT.

The chain recombines TRBV19 with TRBJ1-1; TRBD1 is a possible D gene (5 bases). The germline V gene has CDR1 LNHDA and CDR2 SQIVND (reference sequence). V lost 2 bases and J 1 base, leaving 11 bases between the germline ends. This CDR3 is built from 15 residues. The CDR3 protein is CASSIRPGTNTEAFF. In DNA form, the CDR3 reads TGTGCCAGTAGTATACGTCCGGGGACGAACACTGAAGCTTTCTTT.

This chain uses TRBV7-9 with TRBJ1-2; D remains ambiguous. V was pared by 4 bases and J by 8 bases, with 11 bases between. Germline V gene data show CDR1 as SEHNR and CDR2 as FQNEAQ (reference sequence). This CDR3 has 12 residues. CDR3 in amino acids: CASSSQAHGYTF. The CDR3 nucleotides are TGTGCCAGCAGCTCGCAGGCACACGGCTACACCTTC.

This clone has just a few counts. The gene calls are TRBV6-5 and TRBJ2-3; D gene uncertain. This CDR3 has 14 amino acids. V lost 4 bases, J lost 1 base, and 9 bases lay in between. Germline CDR1 is MNHEY and CDR2 is SVGAGI. The CDR3 here is CASSWSVRTDTQYF. The CDR3 nucleotides are TGTGCCAGCAGTTGGAGCGTACGCACAGATACGCAGTATTTT.

V is TRBV18 and J is TRBJ1-3; no reliable D call. From germline, CDR1 is KGHSH and CDR2 LQKENI. The CDR3 runs 12 residues. V gave up 6 bases and J gave up 7 bases, with 10 bases separating them. CDR3 sequence (DNA): TGTGCCAGCTCCCCAACAGAGAACACCATATATTTT. Its translation is CASSPTENTIYF.

The J gene is TRBJ2-4, the V gene TRBV7-9, with D perhaps matching TRBD1 (5 bases). CDR1 and CDR2 from the germline V gene are SEHNR and FQNEAQ (reference sequence). Trimming shortened V by 0 bases and J by 2 bases, and 14 bases separated the two germline ends. This CDR3 has 17 residues. This CDR3 reads CASSLATSGNSKNIQYF. The CDR3 DNA reads TGTGCCAGCAGCTTAGCGACCTCAGGGAATTCCAAAAACATTCAGTACTTC.

This chain uses TRBV11-2 with TRBJ2-7; TRBD2 agrees at 12 bases. There are 16 residues in the CDR3. Germline V lookup: CDR1 SGHAT, CDR2 FQNNGV. The trim removed 10 bases at V and 3 bases at J, leaving 13 bases unmatched. DNA of the CDR3: TGTGCCATCCCGACTAGCGGGAGCCCTTCGGACTACGAGCAGTACTTC. Amino acids: CAIPTSGSPSDYEQYF.

This clone appeared once. The chain couples TRBV30 to TRBJ2-2; D possibly corresponds to TRBD1 (6 bases). The CDR3 contains 14 residues. V was cut by 2 bases and J by 6 bases, with 13 bases left in between. Germline V CDR1 and CDR2: GTSNPN, SVGIG (reference sequence). The CDR3 nucleotides are TGTGCCTGGAGTTTTTCAGGGGTCCCCGGGGAGCTGTTTTTT. It yields the protein CAWSFSGVPGELFF.

The chain combines TRBV5-1 with TRBJ2-3; unclear D gene. Germline V gene sequence: CDR1 SGHRS, CDR2 YFSETQ. V was trimmed by 7 bases and J by 1 base, leaving 16 bases between them. This CDR3 is 15 amino acids long. The CDR3 DNA reads TGCGCCAGCTACTCGAGAACCCAGGGCACAGATACGCAGTATTTT. Translating it yields CASYSRTQGTDTQYF.

This chain uses TRBV6-6 with TRBJ1-5; D not certain. The CDR3 is 11 amino acids. V lost 5 bases to trimming and J lost 6 bases, with 5 bases between them. Germline CDR1 reads MNHNY; CDR2 reads SVGAGI (reference sequence). In nucleotides, the CDR3 is TGTGCCAGCAGTGGCGGTCAGCCCCAGCATTTT. Translated: CASSGGQPQHF.